The clone carrying this TCR beta chain has a single count. These data originate in a study of OX40 agonist ivuxolimab in advanced cancers. Study-wide background: Subjects had a mean age of around 60 years, with a range of roughly 23 to 79; about 83% were male.

The method was immunoSEQ multiplex PCR; TCRdb's version includes in-frame clones alone and lacks a portion of them. The sample shows about 81,000 clones, about 81% of them seen only once. Germline V gene sequence: CDR1 PRHDT, CDR2 FYEKMQ (reference sequence). The V end was cut by 5 bases, the J end by 7 bases, with 11 bases between. The CDR3 has 12 residues. This clonotype was obtained from an adult with an advanced solid tumor such as melanoma, head and neck, liver or kidney cancer. Sequencing used CD4+ or CD8+ T cells sorted from blood, obtained in a trial of the OX40 agonist ivuxolimab. The chain recombines TRBV13 with TRBJ1-2; tentative D call: TRBD1 (6 bases). CDR3 nucleotides: TGTGCCAGCAGCCTGACAGGCCGTGGCTACACCTTC. Translation: CASSLTGRGYTF.